A single sample is the source of the 8 T cell receptor beta chains below, sequenced in a study of cytomegalovirus exposure and HLA in healthy donors. Clones were read by immunoSEQ multiplex PCR, and TCRdb kept only the in-frame ones, dropping some. The sample holds about 280,000 clones; more than 75% are singletons and the top ten take around 0.9%. Sequencing was performed on PBMCs. Receptors originate from a woman between 18 and 30 years old in good health and CMV-seronegative.

This clone was counted only a few times. The rearrangement uses TRBV28 and TRBJ1-2; maybe TRBD1 (5 bases). V shed 5 bases and J shed 2 bases, with 21 bases lying between them. The CDR3 sequence is 17 residues long. Germline CDR1 is MDHEN and CDR2 is SYDVKM. The CDR3 sequence is CASSGSSRDFSNYGYTF. The CDR3 region has the DNA TGTGCCAGCAGTGGTAGTAGTAGGGACTTTTCAAACTATGGCTACACCTTC.

The count of this clone is one. Here the CDR3 reads CASSLAGGSTDTQYF. The CDR3 bases are TGTGCCAGCAGCCTAGCGGGAGGAAGCACAGATACGCAGTATTTT. The chain links TRBV2 to TRBJ2-3, with 11 bases aligning to TRBD2. CDR1 is SNHLY, CDR2 FYNNEI, per germline. After removal of 6 bases from V and 0 bases from J, the junction contained 2 bases not matched to a gene. The CDR3 totals 15 residues.

This chain joins TRBV28 and TRBJ1-2; weak D call: TRBD1 (6 bases). V was shortened by 3 bases and J by 7 bases, with 12 bases between the two germline ends. Germline V gene data show CDR1 as MDHEN and CDR2 as SYDVKM. The CDR3 spans 13 residues. This chain's CDR3 is CASSLSGAVGYTF. In nucleotides, the CDR3 is TGTGCCAGCAGTTTGTCAGGGGCTGTTGGCTACACCTTC.

This clone was counted only a few times. The chain couples TRBV6-6 to TRBJ2-7; a possible D gene is TRBD1 (5 bases). V lost 8 bases, J lost 2 bases, and 13 bases lay in between. The CDR3 has 13 residues. Germline CDR1 MNHNY, CDR2 SVGAGI (reference sequence). In DNA form, the CDR3 reads TGTGCCAGCGGTCAAACAGGAACCTACGAGCAGTACTTC. Its translation: CASGQTGTYEQYF.

The rearrangement joins TRBV28 to TRBJ1-4; no reliable D call. The CDR3 covers 12 residues. Germline V gene data show CDR1 as MDHEN and CDR2 as SYDVKM. V shed 4 bases and J shed 7 bases, with 7 bases lying between them. The CDR3 sequence is CASSSGLEKLFF. CDR3 nucleotides: TGTGCCAGCAGTTCTGGACTTGAAAAACTGTTTTTT.

The V and J genes are TRBV5-1 and TRBJ2-2; tentatively, D is TRBD1 (6 bases). Germline V lookup: CDR1 SGHRS, CDR2 YFSETQ. The V end was cut by 0 bases, the J end by 4 bases, with 22 bases between. This CDR3 is built from 19 residues. In DNA form, the CDR3 reads TGCGCCAGCAGCTTGGGGCTGGTCCGCCTCGGACAGCGCACCGGGGAGCTGTTTTTT. Encoded protein: CASSLGLVRLGQRTGELFF.

The rearrangement links TRBV7-2 to TRBJ2-5, with 9 bases that match TRBD2. This CDR3 region has 16 residues. Germline V lookup: CDR1 SGHTA, CDR2 FQGNSA. Trimming cost V 5 bases and J 4 bases; bases outside gene matches: 11. The CDR3 reads CASSERRLAGSETQYF. CDR3 sequence (DNA): TGTGCCAGCAGCGAAAGGAGGCTAGCGGGATCAGAGACCCAGTACTTC. The full variable domain, with the rest looked up from reference TRBV7-2 and TRBJ2-5, is GAGVSQSPSNKVTEKGKDVELRCDPISGHTALYWYRQSLGQGLEFLIYFQGNSAPDKSGLPSDRFSAERTGGSVSTLTIQRTQQEDSAVYLCASSERRLAGSETQYFGPGTRLLVL.

The rearrangement links TRBV7-9 to TRBJ1-2, with a possible D match to TRBD1 (6 bases). The CDR3 extends over 13 amino acids. V dropped 4 bases and J dropped 6 bases, with 12 bases sitting between them. The germline CDR1 and CDR2 sequences are SEHNR and FQNEAQ (reference sequence). The CDR3 DNA is TGTGCCAGCAGCTCAAAACAGGGAGATGGCTACACCTTC. Translated, it gives CASSSKQGDGYTF.